The clone carrying this T cell receptor beta chain was seen more than once but under ten times. Its antigen is still unknown. These data are taken from a study of beta chain features in type 1 diabetes. Study at large: Age, gender and cell yields were alike across patients and healthy donors.

Reverse transcribing all isolated RNA meant expressed TCRB transcripts were sequenced. Repertoires were generated with immunoSEQ multiplex PCR, while TCRdb's copy carries only in-frame clones and drops some. The table has hundreds of thousands of clones, around 16% seen once. The study's findings and limits: Cells carrying high TCR expression could end up over-represented when cDNA is sequenced.

The CDR3 length is 16 residues. The junction had 7 bases not matched to a gene; V was cut back by 3 bases and J by 4 bases. Per germline, CDR1 SGHRS and CDR2 YFSETQ. The TCR originated in a man in his late teens or twenties in good health. Sequenced: naive CD4+ T cells from blood. The chain links TRBV5-1 to TRBJ2-3, with TRBD2 identical over 11 bases. Here the CDR3 DNA reads TGCGCCAGCAGCTCCCTTAGCGGGAGGGCTTCAGATACGCAGTATTTT. Amino acid sequence: CASSSLSGRASDTQYF.